This TCR beta chain came from a study of cytomegalovirus exposure and HLA in healthy donors. Background on the study: HLA-typed donors were the source of tens of millions of unique TCRs, which an early data release held.

The germline V gene encodes CDR1 MNHNY and CDR2 SVGAGI (reference sequence). The CDR3 covers 12 residues. V trimming: 4 bases; J trimming: 7 bases; junction bases outside the gene matches: 4. The study ran its PCR with 60 Vbeta and 13 Jbeta primers. TCRdb's copy holds only in-frame clones and misses some; the assay was immunoSEQ multiplex PCR. The sample includes about 150,000 clones, 84% of them seen just once. The sample was PBMCs. The chain combines TRBV6-6 with TRBJ2-7; 7 bases map to TRBD1. This TCR derives from a man aged 18 to 29 in good health and CMV-seronegative. Here the CDR3 reads CASSFRGREQYF. The DNA for the CDR3 is TGTGCCAGCAGTTTCAGGGGGAGAGAGCAGTACTTC.